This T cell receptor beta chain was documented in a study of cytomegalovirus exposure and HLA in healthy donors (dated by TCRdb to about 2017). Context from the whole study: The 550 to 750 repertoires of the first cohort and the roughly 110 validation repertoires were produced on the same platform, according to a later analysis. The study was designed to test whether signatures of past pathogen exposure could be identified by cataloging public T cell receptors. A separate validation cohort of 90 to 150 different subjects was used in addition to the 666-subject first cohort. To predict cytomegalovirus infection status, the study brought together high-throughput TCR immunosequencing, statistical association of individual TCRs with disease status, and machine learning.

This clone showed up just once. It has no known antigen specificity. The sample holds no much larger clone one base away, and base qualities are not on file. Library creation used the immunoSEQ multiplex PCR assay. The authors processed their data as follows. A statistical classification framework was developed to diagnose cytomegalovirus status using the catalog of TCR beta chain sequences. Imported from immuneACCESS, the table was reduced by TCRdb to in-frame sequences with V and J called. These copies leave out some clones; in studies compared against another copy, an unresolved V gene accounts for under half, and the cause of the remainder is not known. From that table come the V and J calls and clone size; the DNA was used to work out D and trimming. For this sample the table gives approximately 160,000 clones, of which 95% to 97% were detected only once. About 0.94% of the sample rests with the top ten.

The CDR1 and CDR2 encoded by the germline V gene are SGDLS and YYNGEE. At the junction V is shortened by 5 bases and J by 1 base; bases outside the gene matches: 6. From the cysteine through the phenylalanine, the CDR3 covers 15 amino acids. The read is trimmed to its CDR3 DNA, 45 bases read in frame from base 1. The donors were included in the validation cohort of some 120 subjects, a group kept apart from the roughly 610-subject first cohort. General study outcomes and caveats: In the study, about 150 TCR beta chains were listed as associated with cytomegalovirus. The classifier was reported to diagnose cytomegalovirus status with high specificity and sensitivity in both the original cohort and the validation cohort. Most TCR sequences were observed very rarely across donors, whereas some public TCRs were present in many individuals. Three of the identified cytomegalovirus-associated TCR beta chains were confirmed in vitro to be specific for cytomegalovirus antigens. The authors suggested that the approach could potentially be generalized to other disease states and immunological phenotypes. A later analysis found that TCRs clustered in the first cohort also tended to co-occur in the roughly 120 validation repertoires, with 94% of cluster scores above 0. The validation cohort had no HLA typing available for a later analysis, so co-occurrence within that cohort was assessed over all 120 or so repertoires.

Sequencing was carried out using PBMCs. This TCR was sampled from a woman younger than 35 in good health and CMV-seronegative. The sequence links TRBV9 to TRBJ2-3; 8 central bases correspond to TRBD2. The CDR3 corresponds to CASSVSRGGTDTQYF. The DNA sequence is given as TGTGCCAGCAGTGTCTCGCGGGGGGGCACAGATACGCAGTATTTT.